This T cell receptor beta chain was found in a study of regulatory T cells in long-lasting Graves disease. Overall study context: Treatment with antithyroid drugs for over 5 years, together with positive TSH receptor antibodies, meant persistent Graves' disease.

Construction of the TCR beta libraries employed iRepertoire HTBI primers in conjunction with Arm-PCR of CDR3 regions. Per the study methods: The samples included 60 to 65 TRBV and around 15 TRBJ segments. TCRdb processed the multiplex PCR reads anew with MiXCR; each CDR3 protein has one entry. None of the V and J calls come from the authors' own analysis; TCRdb made them. The repertoire includes 400,000 or so distinct CDR3 sequences, roughly 20% of them detected once, and 20% to 25% sits in the top ten. The time point denotes: persistent/refractory GD, antithyroid drugs over 5 years with positive TRAb. Generation of the TCR library employed RNA extracted from PBMCs. V dropped 3 bases and J dropped 9; count of bases not matched to a gene: 11. This CDR3 contains 15 residues. Germline V CDR1 and CDR2: SGHDN, FVKESK. Worth noting for this clonotype: Antigen specificity is unknown.

General study results and limits: TRBV28, TRBJ1-2 and TRBJ2-5 emerged as the favored segments in persistent disease. Persistent Graves' patients showed less TCR diversity than newly diagnosed patients showed.

The chain employs TRBV14 and TRBJ2-7; TRBD2 aligns across 10 bases. This TCR was sampled from a female donor with Graves disease. Sequencing used peripheral blood mononuclear cells (PBMCs), obtained when the disease was refractory, from a patient treated with antithyroid drugs. The CDR3 coding sequence is TGTGCCAGCAGCCACTCAGCGGGAGGGCGAGCGGGGCAGTACTTC. It specifies CASSHSAGGRAGQYF.